The 21 T cell receptor beta chains listed next were all sequenced from one sample in a study of regulatory T cells in long-lasting Graves disease. Time point given: newly diagnosed GD, antithyroid drugs for less than 3 months. The TCR library was made from RNA that had been extracted from PBMCs in TRIzol. To make TCR beta libraries, researchers used iRepertoire HTBI primers and Arm-PCR of CDR3 regions. Via MiXCR, TCRdb re-called the multiplex PCR reads, giving one row per CDR3 protein. This table holds around 420,000 distinct CDR3 sequences, around a sixth found once. Sequences were derived from peripheral blood mononuclear cells (PBMCs), sampled at new diagnosis, from a patient treated with antithyroid drugs. These TCRs come from a female donor with Graves disease.

The CDR3 DNA is TGTGCCAGCAGTTTCGGCCTAGCGGGAGTACCTTCCTACGAGCAGTACTTC. The encoded protein is CASSFGLAGVPSYEQYF. The chain combines TRBV28 with TRBJ2-7; 10 bases are shared with TRBD2. V dropped 3 bases and J dropped 1; count of bases not matched to a gene: 9. CDR1 and CDR2 from the germline V gene are MDHEN and SYDVKM. The CDR3 totals 17 residues.

Comments on this clonotype: This may come from a read error, since a much larger clone is one base off. The rearrangement joins TRBV7-9 to TRBJ2-7; D perhaps matches TRBD2 (6 bases). The V gene's germline CDR1 is SEHNR and CDR2 FQNEAQ (reference sequence). This CDR3 region has 15 residues. V lost 5 bases and J lost 7, with 21 bases in between. CDR3 in amino acids: CASSNAFGGVEEQYF. The DNA for the CDR3 is TGTGCCAGCAGCAACGCATTCGGGGGAGTGGAGGAGCAGTACTTC.

The genes are TRBV4-1 and TRBJ2-1; D possibly uses TRBD1 or TRBD2 (6 bases each). Trimming left V 2 bases short and J 14 bases short, with 16 bases between. The CDR3 contains 13 residues. The germline V gene has CDR1 MGHRA and CDR2 YSYEKL. This chain's CDR3 is CASSQIETGGEFF. DNA for the CDR3: TGCGCCAGCAGCCAAATTGAGACAGGAGGGGAGTTCTTC.

This clonotype appeared many times. The chain combines TRBV5-6 with TRBJ2-1, with D perhaps TRBD2 (6 bases). V lost 4 bases and J lost 8, with 10 bases in between. The CDR3 extends over 12 amino acids. CDR1 is SGHDT, CDR2 YYEEEE, per germline. The CDR3 here is CASSRRVDEQFF. The CDR3 region has the DNA TGTGCCAGCAGCAGGAGGGTCGATGAGCAGTTCTTC.

This chain joins TRBV27 and TRBJ2-1; no clear D gene. CDR3 length: 16 amino acids. Germline V gene sequence: CDR1 MNHEY, CDR2 SMNVEV (reference sequence). V was trimmed by 6 bases and J by 3 bases, leaving 18 bases between them. CDR3 protein: CASRHSPRGIYNEQFF. The CDR3 coding sequence is TGTGCCAGCAGACATAGCCCCAGAGGTATCTACAATGAGCAGTTCTTC.

The chain uses TRBV9 and TRBJ1-6, with a possible D match to TRBD1 (5 bases). The CDR3 contains 15 residues. The germline CDR1 and CDR2 sequences are SGDLS and YYNGEE. V was trimmed by 4 bases and J by 5 bases, leaving 13 bases between them. The CDR3 DNA reads as TGTGCCAGCAGCTGGGGGACTCCTGATAATTCACCCCTCCACTTT. It specifies CASSWGTPDNSPLHF.

This clonotype was observed at least ten times. This rearrangement joins TRBV3-1 to TRBJ2-1; 11 positions agree with TRBD2. The CDR3 has 14 amino acids. V gave up 6 bases and J gave up 8 bases; unmatched junction bases: 6. The germline CDR1 and CDR2 sequences are LGHDT and YNNKEL (reference sequence). CDR3 in amino acids: CASRATSGEDEQFF. The CDR3 region has the DNA TGTGCCAGCAGGGCGACTAGCGGGGAGGATGAGCAGTTCTTC.

This clonotype was found many times. V and J are TRBV9 and TRBJ2-2, with 10 nucleotides matching TRBD1. Germline lookup yields CDR1 SGDLS and CDR2 YYNGEE. The CDR3 extends over 15 amino acids. V shed 4 bases, J shed 7 bases, and the junction held 7 bases outside the gene matches. CDR3 amino acids: CASSPRDRGNGELFF. CDR3 bases: TGTGCCAGCAGCCCCCGGGACAGGGGTAACGGGGAGCTGTTTTTT. The full variable domain, rest sourced from reference TRBV9 and TRBJ2-2, is DSGVTQTPKHLITATGQRVTLRCSPRSGDLSVYWYQQSLDQGLQFLIQYYNGEERAKGNILERFSAQQFPDLHSELNLSSLELGDSALYFCASSPRDRGNGELFFGEGSRLTVL.

This clonotype was counted at least ten times. The chain is built from TRBV7-2 and TRBJ1-5; 10 nucleotides line up with TRBD1. Germline V lookup: CDR1 SGHTA, CDR2 FQGNSA. Trimming at V came to 6 bases and at J to 5 bases, leaving 7 bases not matched to a gene. The CDR3 sequence is 15 residues long. This CDR3 reads CASRRTGGAYQPQHF. In DNA, the CDR3 is TGTGCCAGCAGGAGGACAGGGGGGGCTTATCAGCCCCAGCATTTT. Looking up the rest from reference TRBV7-2 and TRBJ1-5 gives the full variable domain: GAGVSQSPSNKVTEKGKDVELRCDPISGHTALYWYRQSLGQGLEFLIYFQGNSAPDKSGLPSDRFSAERTGGSVSTLTIQRTQQEDSAVYLCASRRTGGAYQPQHFGDGTRLSIL.

This clonotype was counted only a few times. The rearrangement uses TRBV4-1 and TRBJ1-1; possible D gene TRBD1, 6 bases. The CDR3 has 17 amino acids. Germline CDR1 MGHRA, CDR2 YSYEKL. V lost 4 bases and J 3 bases, leaving 21 bases between the germline ends. This CDR3 is CASSLTGGLNLHTEAFF. For the CDR3, the DNA is TGCGCCAGCAGCCTGACGGGGGGGCTCAACCTCCACACTGAAGCTTTCTTT.

This clonotype was counted ten times or more. The V and J genes are TRBV2 and TRBJ2-5, with 7 bases fitting TRBD2. CDR3 length: 13 amino acids. Trimming at V came to 7 bases and at J to 5 bases, leaving 7 bases not matched to a gene. Germline CDR1 and CDR2: SNHLY and FYNNEI. As DNA, the CDR3 is TGTGCCAGCAAAGGGAGGGCGGGGGAGACCCAGTACTTC. This gives the protein CASKGRAGETQYF.

This clonotype was observed many times. This chain uses TRBV20-1 with TRBJ1-2; TRBD1 might be the D (6 bases). The CDR3 is 16 amino acids. Germline assignment: CDR1 DFQATT and CDR2 SNEGSKA (reference sequence). V was clipped by 0 bases and J by 4 bases, with 18 bases between them. CDR3 nucleotides: TGCAGTGCTAGAGACCGGTTTAGCAAGACAGGCTATGGCTACACCTTC. It yields the protein CSARDRFSKTGYGYTF.

Many counts were recorded for this clonotype. V gene TRBV7-9 combines with J gene TRBJ1-4; perhaps TRBD1 as D (6 bases). CDR1 is SEHNR, CDR2 FQNEAQ, per germline (reference sequence). The CDR3 covers 15 residues. Trimming cost V 4 bases and J 2 bases, with 11 bases left between them. CDR3 sequence reads: CASSSRQATNEKLFF. The CDR3 nucleotides are TGTGCCAGCAGCTCGCGACAGGCTACTAATGAAAAACTGTTTTTT.

The chain employs TRBV20-1 and TRBJ1-1, with 8 bases aligning to TRBD1. The CDR3 is 16 amino acids. The germline V gene encodes CDR1 DFQATT and CDR2 SNEGSKA (reference sequence). V lost 0 bases, J lost 5 bases, and 11 bases stayed unmatched. In DNA form, the CDR3 reads TGCAGTGCTAGAGATGGAGACAGGGGTTCAGGGACTGAAGCTTTCTTT. Its protein is CSARDGDRGSGTEAFF.

Ten or more counts support this clonotype. The chain links TRBV28 to TRBJ2-7, with 7 nucleotides matching TRBD1. The germline V gene has CDR1 MDHEN and CDR2 SYDVKM. The CDR3 runs to 16 residues. After removal of 5 bases from V and 1 base from J, the junction contained 11 bases not matched to a gene. The CDR3 loop is CASSPLEGGASYEQYF. CDR3 DNA sequence: TGTGCCAGCAGTCCTCTTGAAGGGGGCGCTTCCTACGAGCAGTACTTC.

At least ten counts were recorded for this clonotype. This sequence joins TRBV28 and TRBJ1-5, with TRBD1 identical over 7 bases. CDR1 is MDHEN and CDR2 is SYDVKM in the germline V gene. CDR3 length: 16 residues. Losses at the gene ends were 7 bases for V and 2 bases for J; bases not matched to a gene: 11. Here the CDR3 reads CASTRGTGTGNQPQHF. CDR3 DNA sequence: TGTGCCAGCACCCGAGGAACTGGGACAGGCAATCAGCCCCAGCATTTT. The whole variable domain, filled in from reference TRBV28 and TRBJ1-5, reads DVKVTQSSRYLVKRTGEKVFLECVQDMDHENMFWYRQDPGLGLRLIYFSYDVKMKEKGDIPEGYSVSREKKERFSLILESASTNQTSMYLCASTRGTGTGNQPQHFGDGTRLSIL.

The chain couples TRBV6-1 to TRBJ2-1; D is perhaps TRBD1 or TRBD2 (5 bases each). Trimming pared 7 bases from V and 0 bases from J, leaving 13 bases between. The CDR3 has 15 residues. Germline CDR1 is MNHNS and CDR2 is SASEGT. The CDR3 region is CASKRGEDSYNEQFF. The DNA of the CDR3 is TGTGCCAGCAAGCGAGGGGAAGACTCCTACAATGAGCAGTTCTTC.

The table lists this clonotype with many counts. The V call is TRBV27, the J call TRBJ1-1, with D possibly matching TRBD1 (5 bases). The V gene lost 5 bases and the J gene lost 3 bases, with 16 bases spanning the gap. This CDR3 has 15 amino acids. Germline CDR1 MNHEY, CDR2 SMNVEV (reference sequence). The CDR3 protein is CASSTPGLLDTEAFF. The CDR3 DNA follows: TGTGCCAGCAGTACTCCGGGACTGCTGGACACTGAAGCTTTCTTT.

This clonotype was seen ten or more times. The chain is built from TRBV6-9 and TRBJ1-5; D gene unclear. The germline V gene encodes CDR1 MNHGY and CDR2 SVAAGI. With 3 bases removed from V and 7 bases from J, the gap between germline ends came to 34 bases. This CDR3 spans 21 amino acids. The CDR3 DNA is TGTGCCAGCAGTTACTCAGATATCGAATATGGGGTGAGGTTTGGTGAACAGCCCCAGCATTTT. The encoded protein is CASSYSDIEYGVRFGEQPQHF.

The chain employs TRBV4-2 and TRBJ1-5; 7 bases are shared with TRBD1. The CDR3 extends over 15 amino acids. Germline V CDR1 and CDR2: LGHNA, YNFKEQ. V was clipped by 1 base and J by 4 bases; unmatched bases: 4. As DNA, the CDR3 is TGTGCCAGCAGCCAAGGAACAGGGGAGAATCAGCCCCAGCATTTT. Amino acids: CASSQGTGENQPQHF.

The rearrangement joins TRBV10-1 to TRBJ1-3; 7 bases match TRBD1. Germline trimming cut 5 bases from V and 1 base from J; bases unmatched to any gene: 5. Per the germline V gene, CDR1 is WNHNN and CDR2 is SYGVQD (reference sequence). This CDR3 is built from 15 residues. This CDR3 is CASSPGGLSGNTIYF. The CDR3 DNA reads as TGCGCCAGCAGTCCAGGGGGGTTATCTGGAAACACCATATATTTT.